The clone carrying this TCR beta chain was seen only a few times. Antigen: not known. These data are taken from a study of vaccination and CD4 T cells after COVID-19. Once obtained from cultured CD4+ T cells, the DNA was sequenced using the Oncomine TCR Beta short-read assay. TCRdb re-called the PCR reads through MiXCR, storing one row per CDR3 protein. The sample records approximately 13,000 distinct CDR3 sequences, less than 70% being singletons. Trimming took 5 bases from V and 0 from J, leaving 22 bases between them. This CDR3 contains 19 residues. Germline CDR1 and CDR2: SEHNR and FQNEAQ (reference sequence). Treatment indicated: approximately 9-day PBMC culture with coronavirus spike peptide pools or control peptides (ViraFEST assay). The ViraFEST method relied on peptide pools to expand antigen-specific T cells, followed by TCR sequencing. The dates of positive PCR tests extended from March through December 2020 and came before the US Alpha, Beta and Delta variants.

The chain has TRBV7-9 and TRBJ2-2; D might be TRBD1 or TRBD2, each matching 5 bases. Input material: CD4+ T cells from blood, cultured in vitro. The source of this sequence is a human donor who had recovered from COVID-19. CDR3 sequence (DNA): TGTGCCAGCAGCCTCCCTCGTGGGACGGCGAATCCGAACACCGGGGAGCTGTTTTTT. Protein sequence: CASSLPRGTANPNTGELFF. Variable domain in full (rest from reference TRBV7-9 and TRBJ2-2): DTGVSQNPRHKITKRGQNVTFRCDPISEHNRLYWYRQTLGQGPEFLTYFQNEAQLEKSRLLSDRFSAERPKGSFSTLEIQRTEQGDSAMYLCASSLPRGTANPNTGELFFGEGSRLTVL.